The subject of this entry is one TCR beta chain. The sample originates from a study of T cells in localized non-small cell lung cancer. From germline, CDR1 is SNHLY and CDR2 FYNNEI. V shed 8 bases and J shed 0 bases, with 8 bases lying between them. The CDR3 has 13 residues. Repertoires were generated with immunoSEQ multiplex PCR, while TCRdb's copy carries only in-frame clones and drops some. The table lists 50,000 to 60,000 clones, 60% to 85% of them singletons. The source of this sequence is a woman aged 40-69 years with stage II lung adenocarcinoma. The chain combines TRBV2 with TRBJ1-3; D is unclear. Material: PBMCs, obtained before any cancer treatment. This CDR3 is CASSVSSGNTIYF. CDR3 coding DNA: TGTGCCAGCTCCGTGAGCTCTGGAAACACCATATATTTT.